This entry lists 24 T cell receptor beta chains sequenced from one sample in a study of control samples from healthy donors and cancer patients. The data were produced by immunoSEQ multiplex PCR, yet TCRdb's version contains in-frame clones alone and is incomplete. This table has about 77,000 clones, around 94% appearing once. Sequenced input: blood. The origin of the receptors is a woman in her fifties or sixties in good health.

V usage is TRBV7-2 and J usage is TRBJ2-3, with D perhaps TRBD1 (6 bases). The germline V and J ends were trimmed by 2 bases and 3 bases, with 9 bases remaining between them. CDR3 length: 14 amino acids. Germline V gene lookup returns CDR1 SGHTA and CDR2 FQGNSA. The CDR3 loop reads CASSLIQGTDTQYF. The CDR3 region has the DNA TGTGCCAGCAGCTTAATCCAGGGGACAGATACGCAGTATTTT.

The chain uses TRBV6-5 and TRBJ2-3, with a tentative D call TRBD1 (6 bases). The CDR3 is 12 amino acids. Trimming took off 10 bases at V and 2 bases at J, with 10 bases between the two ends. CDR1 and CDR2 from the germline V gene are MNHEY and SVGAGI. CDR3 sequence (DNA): TGTGCCACGAGGGGGTACACAGATACGCAGTATTTT. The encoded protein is CATRGYTDTQYF.

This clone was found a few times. This CDR3 is CASSPRQRDNSPLHF. The CDR3 bases are TGTGCCAGCAGCCCGCGACAGAGAGATAATTCACCCCTCCACTTT. V is TRBV7-8 and J is TRBJ1-6; D possibly corresponds to TRBD1 (5 bases). With 5 bases removed from V and 5 bases from J, the gap between germline ends came to 13 bases. This CDR3 comprises 15 residues. Germline CDR1 SGHVS, CDR2 FQNEAQ. The full variable domain, in which reference TRBV7-8 and TRBJ1-6 provide the parts outside the CDR3, is GAGVSQSPRYKVAKRGQDVALRCDPISGHVSLFWYQQALGQGPEFLTYFQNEAQLDKSGLPSDRFFAERPEGSVSTLKIQRTQQEDSAVYLCASSPRQRDNSPLHFGNGTRLTVT.

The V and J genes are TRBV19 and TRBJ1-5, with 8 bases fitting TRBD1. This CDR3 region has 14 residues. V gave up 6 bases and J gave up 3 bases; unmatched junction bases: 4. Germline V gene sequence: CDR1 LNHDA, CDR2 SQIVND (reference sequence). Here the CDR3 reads CASSLDRDNQPQHF. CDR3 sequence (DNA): TGTGCCAGTAGCCTGGACAGGGACAATCAGCCCCAGCATTTT.

Here the CDR3 DNA reads TGTGCCAGCAGCTCCGACCGACAGCTCTACGAGCAGTACTTC. This sequence encodes CASSSDRQLYEQYF. The chain recombines TRBV7-2 with TRBJ2-7; D perhaps matches TRBD1 (5 bases). V lost 4 bases and J lost 3, with 13 bases in between. Germline V gives CDR1 SGHTA, CDR2 FQGNSA. This CDR3 is built from 14 residues.

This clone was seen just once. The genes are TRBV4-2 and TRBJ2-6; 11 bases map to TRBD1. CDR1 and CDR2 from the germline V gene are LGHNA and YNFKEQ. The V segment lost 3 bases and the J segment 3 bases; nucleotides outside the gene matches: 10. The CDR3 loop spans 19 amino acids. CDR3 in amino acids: CASSQEAGTGGLGANVLTF. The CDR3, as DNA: TGTGCCAGCAGCCAGGAGGCCGGGACAGGGGGTCTTGGGGCCAACGTCCTGACTTTC.

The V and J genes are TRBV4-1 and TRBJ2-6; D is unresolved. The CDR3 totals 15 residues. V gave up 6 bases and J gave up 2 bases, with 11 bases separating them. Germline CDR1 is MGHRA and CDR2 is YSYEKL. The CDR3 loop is CASRTGETGANVLTF. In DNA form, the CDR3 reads TGCGCCAGCAGGACCGGCGAAACTGGGGCCAACGTCCTGACTTTC.

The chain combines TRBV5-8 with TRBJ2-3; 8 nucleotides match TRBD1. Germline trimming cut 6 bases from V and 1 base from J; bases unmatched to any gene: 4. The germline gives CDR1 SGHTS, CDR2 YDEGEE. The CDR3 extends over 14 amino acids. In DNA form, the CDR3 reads TGTGCCAGCACCCCGGGACAGGGCACAGATACGCAGTATTTT. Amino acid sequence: CASTPGQGTDTQYF. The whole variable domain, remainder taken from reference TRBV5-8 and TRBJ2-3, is EAGVTQSPTHLIKTRGQQATLRCSPISGHTSVYWYQQALGLGLQFLLWYDEGEERNRGNFPPRFSGRQFPNYSSELNVNALELEDSALYLCASTPGQGTDTQYFGPGTRLTVL.

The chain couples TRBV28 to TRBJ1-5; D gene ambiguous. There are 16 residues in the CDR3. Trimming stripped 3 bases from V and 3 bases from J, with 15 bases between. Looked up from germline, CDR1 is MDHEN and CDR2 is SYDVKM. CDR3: CASSFTNPGVNQPQHF. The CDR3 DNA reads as TGTGCCAGCAGTTTTACAAACCCGGGAGTCAATCAGCCCCAGCATTTT.

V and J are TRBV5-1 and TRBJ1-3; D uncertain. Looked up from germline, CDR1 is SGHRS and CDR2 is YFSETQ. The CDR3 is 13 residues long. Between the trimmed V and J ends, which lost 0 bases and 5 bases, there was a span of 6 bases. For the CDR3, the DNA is TGCGCCAGCAGCTTGGACAGCAGAAACACCATATATTTT. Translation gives CASSLDSRNTIYF.

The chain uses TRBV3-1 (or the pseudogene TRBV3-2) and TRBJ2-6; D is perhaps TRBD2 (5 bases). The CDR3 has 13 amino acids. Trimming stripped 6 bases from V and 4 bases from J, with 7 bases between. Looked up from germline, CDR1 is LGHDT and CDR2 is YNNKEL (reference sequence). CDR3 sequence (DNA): TGTGCCAGCAGAGCGGAGGGGGCCAACGTCCTGACTTTC. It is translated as CASRAEGANVLTF.

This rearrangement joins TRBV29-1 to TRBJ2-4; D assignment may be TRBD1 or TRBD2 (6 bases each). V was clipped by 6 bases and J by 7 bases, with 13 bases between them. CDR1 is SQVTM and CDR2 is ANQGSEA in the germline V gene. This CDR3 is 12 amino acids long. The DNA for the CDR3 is TGCAGCGTAGCAGAGGGGGGTAACATTCAGTACTTC. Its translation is CSVAEGGNIQYF.

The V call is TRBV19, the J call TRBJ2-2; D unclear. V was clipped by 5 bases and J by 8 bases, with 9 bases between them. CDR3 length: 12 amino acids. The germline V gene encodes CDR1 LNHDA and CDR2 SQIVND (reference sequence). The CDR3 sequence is CASSPDFGELFF. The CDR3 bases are TGTGCCAGTAGTCCCGATTTTGGGGAGCTGTTTTTT.

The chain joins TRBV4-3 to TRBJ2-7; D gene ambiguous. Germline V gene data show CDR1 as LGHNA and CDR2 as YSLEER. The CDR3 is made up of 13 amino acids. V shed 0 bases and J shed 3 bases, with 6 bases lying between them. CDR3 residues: CASSQEDGYEQYF. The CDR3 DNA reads TGCGCCAGCAGCCAAGAGGACGGCTACGAGCAGTACTTC.

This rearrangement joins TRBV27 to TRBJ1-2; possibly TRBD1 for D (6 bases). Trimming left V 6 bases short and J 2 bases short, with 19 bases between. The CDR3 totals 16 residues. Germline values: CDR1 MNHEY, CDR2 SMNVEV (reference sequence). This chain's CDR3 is CASRNRTAGANYGYTF. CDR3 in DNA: TGTGCCAGCAGAAACAGGACCGCGGGGGCCAACTATGGCTACACCTTC.

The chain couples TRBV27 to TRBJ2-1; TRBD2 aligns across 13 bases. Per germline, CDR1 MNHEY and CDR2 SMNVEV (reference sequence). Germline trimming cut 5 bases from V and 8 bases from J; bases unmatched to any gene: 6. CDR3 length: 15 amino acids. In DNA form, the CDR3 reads TGTGCCAGCAGTGATATGGGACTAGCGGGATATGAGCAGTTCTTC. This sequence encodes CASSDMGLAGYEQFF.

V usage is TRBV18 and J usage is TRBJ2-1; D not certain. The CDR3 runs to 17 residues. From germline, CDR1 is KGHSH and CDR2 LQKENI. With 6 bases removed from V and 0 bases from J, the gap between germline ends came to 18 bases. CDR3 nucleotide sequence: TGTGCCAGCTCTCAACAACCCGTTTCTAGCTCCTACAATGAGCAGTTCTTC. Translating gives CASSQQPVSSSYNEQFF.

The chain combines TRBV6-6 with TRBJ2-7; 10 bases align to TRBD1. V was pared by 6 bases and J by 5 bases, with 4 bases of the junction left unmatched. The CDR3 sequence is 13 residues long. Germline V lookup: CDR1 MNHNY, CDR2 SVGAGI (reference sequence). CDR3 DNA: TGTGCCAGCAGCGGACAGGGGGTCCACGAGCAGTACTTC. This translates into CASSGQGVHEQYF.

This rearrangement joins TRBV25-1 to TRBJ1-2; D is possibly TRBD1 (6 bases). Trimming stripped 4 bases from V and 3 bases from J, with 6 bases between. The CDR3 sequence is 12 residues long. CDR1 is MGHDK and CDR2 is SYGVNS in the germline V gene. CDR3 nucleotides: TGTGCCAGCAGTGCAGGGGACTATGGCTACACCTTC. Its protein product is CASSAGDYGYTF.

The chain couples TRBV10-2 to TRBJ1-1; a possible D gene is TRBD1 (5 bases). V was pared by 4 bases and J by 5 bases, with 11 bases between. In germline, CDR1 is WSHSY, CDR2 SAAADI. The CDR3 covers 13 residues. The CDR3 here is CASSAQGRTEAFF. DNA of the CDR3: TGCGCCAGCAGTGCGCAGGGTCGGACTGAAGCTTTCTTT.

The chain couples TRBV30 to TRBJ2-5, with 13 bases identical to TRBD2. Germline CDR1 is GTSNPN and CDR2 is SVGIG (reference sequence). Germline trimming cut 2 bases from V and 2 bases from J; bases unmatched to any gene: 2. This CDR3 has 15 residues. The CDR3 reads CAWSPGLAGQETQYF. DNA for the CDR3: TGTGCCTGGAGTCCGGGACTAGCGGGACAAGAGACCCAGTACTTC.

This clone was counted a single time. CDR3 nucleotide sequence: TGTGCCAGCAGCGGCACTCCGTCCGAAGCTTTCTTT. As protein: CASSGTPSEAFF. J is TRBJ1-1 and V is TRBV9, with D unclear. The CDR3 totals 12 residues. Looked up from germline, CDR1 is SGDLS and CDR2 is YYNGEE. V gave up 3 bases and J gave up 8 bases, with 11 bases separating them.

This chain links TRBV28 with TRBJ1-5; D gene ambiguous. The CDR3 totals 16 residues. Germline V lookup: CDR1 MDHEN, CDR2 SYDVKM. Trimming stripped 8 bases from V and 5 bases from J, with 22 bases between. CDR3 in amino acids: CASATAGTPFHQPQHF. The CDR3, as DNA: TGTGCCAGCGCCACGGCCGGCACACCATTCCATCAGCCCCAGCATTTT.

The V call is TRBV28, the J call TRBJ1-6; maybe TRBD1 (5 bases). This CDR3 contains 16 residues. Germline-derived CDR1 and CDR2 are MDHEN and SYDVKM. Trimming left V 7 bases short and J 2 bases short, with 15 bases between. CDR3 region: CASTLGGGTYNSPLHF. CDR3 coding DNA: TGTGCCAGCACCCTGGGGGGTGGCACCTATAATTCACCCCTCCACTTT.